The 29 T cell receptor beta chains below were found in one sample sequenced in a study of a mutant IDH1 vaccine in newly diagnosed glioma (dated by TCRdb to about 2021). Receptor amplification or capture employed the immunoSEQ multiplex PCR assay. What TCRdb holds here is the immuneACCESS table cut down to in-frame rearrangements. Part of the clones is not present; checked against another copy, under half of the missing clones reflect an unresolved V gene, and the others are unexplained. This sample comprises tens of thousands of clones, about four fifths of them detected only once. The ten largest clones add up to around 6.9% of the sample. No antigen has been assigned to these receptors. The time point label on this specimen signifies: week 23, last vaccination. A 20-mer mutant IDH1 peptide at 300 micrograms in Montanide made up each vaccine dose, which was injected subcutaneously together with topical imiquimod.

The starting material was PBMCs, obtained from a glioma patient whose treatment included an IDH1 peptide vaccine. The receptors here all came from a woman in her 40s with glioma. Some clones in this sample may be carry-over from other donors' samples.

This chain uses TRBV15 with TRBJ1-1, with a weak D call TRBD1 (5 bases). Trimming took 5 bases from V and 2 from J, leaving 9 bases between them. The CDR3 runs 13 residues. The germline CDR1 and CDR2 sequences are LNHNV and YYDKDF (reference sequence). CDR3 amino acids: CATSFRDNTEAFF. For the CDR3, the DNA is TGTGCCACCAGCTTCCGGGACAACACTGAAGCTTTCTTT. Full variable domain (missing parts from reference TRBV15 and TRBJ1-1): DAMVIQNPRYQVTQFGKPVTLSCSQTLNHNVMYWYQQKSSQAPKLLFHYYDKDFNNEADTPDNFQSRRPNTSFCFLDIRSPGLGDTAMYLCATSFRDNTEAFFGQGTRLTVV.

This clone occurred a few times. The V call is TRBV28, the J call TRBJ1-1; D possibly corresponds to TRBD1 (6 bases). Trimming left V 10 bases short and J 1 base short, with 10 bases between. The CDR3 is made up of 12 amino acids. Germline loops: CDR1 MDHEN, CDR2 SYDVKM. Written as DNA, the CDR3 is TGTGCCATTTCACAGGGGAACACTGAAGCTTTCTTT. This gives the protein CAISQGNTEAFF. Together with reference TRBV28 and TRBJ1-1, the CDR3 gives the full variable domain: DVKVTQSSRYLVKRTGEKVFLECVQDMDHENMFWYRQDPGLGLRLIYFSYDVKMKEKGDIPEGYSVSREKKERFSLILESASTNQTSMYLCAISQGNTEAFFGQGTRLTVV.

The chain carries TRBV10-3 and TRBJ2-2, with no clear D. This CDR3 has 13 amino acids. Germline-derived CDR1 and CDR2 are ENHRY and SYGVKD. The V end was cut by 6 bases, the J end by 6 bases, with 11 bases between. The CDR3 loop is CAISPLGSGELFF. As DNA, the CDR3 is TGTGCCATCAGCCCCCTTGGGTCCGGGGAGCTGTTTTTT.

The chain joins TRBV30 to TRBJ2-5; 9 nucleotides agree with TRBD2. The CDR3 covers 18 residues. Looked up from germline, CDR1 is GTSNPN and CDR2 is SVGIG (reference sequence). Trimming cost V 0 bases and J 0 bases; bases outside gene matches: 11. The CDR3 nucleotides read TGTGCCTGGAGTGTACGGATTAGCGGGGGCCTGTACCAAGAGACCCAGTACTTC. This gives the protein CAWSVRISGGLYQETQYF.

The rearrangement links TRBV27 to TRBJ1-2; tentative D call: TRBD1 (5 bases). V lost 0 bases to trimming and J lost 5 bases, with 16 bases between them. The germline V gene has CDR1 MNHEY and CDR2 SMNVEV (reference sequence). This CDR3 comprises 16 residues. The CDR3 DNA follows: TGTGCCAGCAGTTTATCCCGAGGGGACGGGGCTTATGGCTACACCTTC. As protein: CASSLSRGDGAYGYTF.

The rearrangement links TRBV7-8 to TRBJ1-1; D is possibly TRBD1 (6 bases). The germline V and J ends were trimmed by 4 bases and 4 bases, with 10 bases remaining between them. CDR1 SGHVS and CDR2 FQNEAQ come from the germline V gene. The CDR3 sequence is 13 residues long. CDR3 loop: CASSSPQGTEAFF. DNA of the CDR3: TGTGCCAGCAGCTCACCACAGGGCACTGAAGCTTTCTTT.

This rearrangement joins TRBV28 to TRBJ2-2; no reliable D call. Germline V CDR1 and CDR2: MDHEN, SYDVKM. V shed 3 bases and J shed 3 bases, with 8 bases lying between them. This CDR3 has 14 amino acids. The CDR3 DNA sequence: TGTGCCAGCAGTTTGGAGTCGTACACCGGGGAGCTGTTTTTT. Protein product: CASSLESYTGELFF.

The V gene is TRBV10-3, the J gene TRBJ2-7; D is unresolved. Per germline, CDR1 ENHRY and CDR2 SYGVKD. The CDR3 is 13 amino acids. Trimming removed 2 bases at V and 0 bases at J, with 5 bases between. DNA of the CDR3: TGTGCCATCAGTGAGGGGGACTCCTACGAGCAGTACTTC. Protein: CAISEGDSYEQYF.

The CDR3 loop reads CASRGIRRQETQYF. As DNA, the CDR3 is TGTGCCAGCAGGGGGATCCGTCGCCAAGAGACCCAGTACTTC. The chain employs TRBV2 and TRBJ2-5; D ambiguous. V was cut by 6 bases and J by 1 base, with 12 bases left in between. Germline CDR1 is SNHLY and CDR2 is FYNNEI. The CDR3 contains 14 residues.

The count of this clone is one. CDR3: CASSWPGFEAFF. The DNA for the CDR3 is TGTGCCAGCAGCTGGCCGGGGTTTGAAGCTTTCTTT. The J gene is TRBJ1-1, the V gene TRBV7-2, with D unresolved. V was clipped by 4 bases and J by 7 bases, with 10 bases between them. The CDR3 sequence is 12 residues long. Germline V gene data show CDR1 as SGHTA and CDR2 as FQGNSA.

This chain connects TRBV27 to TRBJ1-2; tentative D call: TRBD1 (6 bases). The CDR3 runs to 15 residues. Germline lookup yields CDR1 MNHEY and CDR2 SMNVEV (reference sequence). With 4 bases removed from V and 4 bases from J, the gap between germline ends came to 16 bases. CDR3 sequence reads: CASSSRQGTRYGYTF. The CDR3 DNA is TGTGCCAGCAGTTCGCGTCAGGGGACTCGCTATGGCTACACCTTC.

The genes are TRBV5-4 and TRBJ2-3, with D tentatively TRBD2 (7 bases). Trimming removed 6 bases at V and 2 bases at J, with 19 bases between. The CDR3 runs 16 residues. Germline loops: CDR1 SGHNT, CDR2 YYREEE (reference sequence). Here the CDR3 DNA reads TGTGCCAGCACCCACTTCGGGGGGCGGGCCACAGATACGCAGTATTTT. It translates to CASTHFGGRATDTQYF. The variable domain in full, completed from reference TRBV5-4 and TRBJ2-3, reads ETGVTQSPTHLIKTRGQQVTLRCSSQSGHNTVSWYQQALGQGPQFIFQYYREEENGRGNFPPRFSGLQFPNYSSELNVNALELDDSALYLCASTHFGGRATDTQYFGPGTRLTVL.

The J gene is TRBJ2-2, the V gene TRBV28, with unresolved D. CDR1 is MDHEN, CDR2 SYDVKM, per germline. The V and J ends lost 6 bases and 4 bases respectively, with 12 bases between them. The CDR3 spans 14 residues. The CDR3 protein is CASRLTYLTGELFF. The CDR3 DNA follows: TGTGCCAGCAGGCTGACATACCTCACCGGGGAGCTGTTTTTT. The complete variable domain, with remaining parts taken from reference TRBV28 and TRBJ2-2, reads DVKVTQSSRYLVKRTGEKVFLECVQDMDHENMFWYRQDPGLGLRLIYFSYDVKMKEKGDIPEGYSVSREKKERFSLILESASTNQTSMYLCASRLTYLTGELFFGEGSRLTVL.

This clone was counted between two and nine times. The chain carries TRBV28 and TRBJ2-1; TRBD1 agrees at 9 bases. The CDR3 has 16 residues. Germline loops: CDR1 MDHEN, CDR2 SYDVKM. The V gene end was trimmed by 6 bases and the J gene end by 5 bases; junction bases not matched to a gene: 11. CDR3 sequence reads: CASRTPGQGLDNEQFF. In nucleotides, the CDR3 is TGTGCCAGCAGGACCCCGGGACAGGGCCTAGACAATGAGCAGTTCTTC.

This chain links TRBV5-1 with TRBJ1-5, with a tentative D call TRBD1 (6 bases). From germline, CDR1 is SGHRS and CDR2 YFSETQ. The CDR3 is 15 amino acids. Trimming left V 4 bases short and J 1 base short, with 12 bases between. CDR3 region: CASSLGQGSNQPQHF. Written as DNA, the CDR3 is TGCGCCAGCAGCCTGGGGCAGGGGAGCAATCAGCCCCAGCATTTT.

The chain uses TRBV9 and TRBJ2-5; TRBD1 matches at 7 bases. The CDR3 has 14 residues. The ends lost 1 base at V and 2 bases at J; junction bases unmatched: 2. The germline gives CDR1 SGDLS, CDR2 YYNGEE. The CDR3 nucleotides are TGTGCCAGCAGCGTAACAGGGGTTCAAGAGACCCAGTACTTC. Translation gives CASSVTGVQETQYF.

This clone was recorded once. V and J are TRBV9 and TRBJ1-1; D remains ambiguous. V dropped 5 bases and J dropped 2 bases, with 10 bases sitting between them. The germline CDR1 and CDR2 sequences are SGDLS and YYNGEE. The CDR3 covers 13 residues. CDR3: CASSRTRNTEAFF. The CDR3 DNA follows: TGTGCCAGCAGTCGGACTAGAAACACTGAAGCTTTCTTT.

The chain recombines TRBV19 with TRBJ1-2; tentatively, D is TRBD1 (5 bases). V gave up 4 bases and J gave up 4 bases, with 10 bases separating them. Germline V lookup: CDR1 LNHDA, CDR2 SQIVND (reference sequence). There are 13 residues in the CDR3. The CDR3 DNA sequence: TGTGCCAGTAGTACAGGGACCTTCTATGGCTACACCTTC. It encodes CASSTGTFYGYTF.

This chain uses TRBV7-9 with TRBJ1-4; D may be TRBD1 (6 bases). Germline assignment: CDR1 SEHNR and CDR2 FQNEAQ (reference sequence). V dropped 3 bases and J dropped 8 bases, with 7 bases sitting between them. This CDR3 comprises 12 residues. CDR3 bases: TGTGCCAGCAGCTTTACAGGGGAAAAACTGTTTTTT. Its translation: CASSFTGEKLFF. Full variable domain (missing parts from reference TRBV7-9 and TRBJ1-4): DTGVSQNPRHKITKRGQNVTFRCDPISEHNRLYWYRQTLGQGPEFLTYFQNEAQLEKSRLLSDRFSAERPKGSFSTLEIQRTEQGDSAMYLCASSFTGEKLFFGSGTQLSVL.

V usage is TRBV29-1 and J usage is TRBJ2-3; a weak D match, TRBD1 (5 bases). V lost 2 bases, J lost 0 bases, and 24 bases lay in between. Germline CDR1 SQVTM, CDR2 ANQGSEA. The CDR3 consists of 19 residues. The CDR3 DNA reads TGCAGCGTTGAATACCCAGGGCTCCTCGAATCCACTAGCACAGATACGCAGTATTTT. This codes for CSVEYPGLLESTSTDTQYF.

The chain has TRBV6-1 and TRBJ1-5; no reliable D call. Trimming took off 7 bases at V and 1 base at J, with 5 bases between the two ends. The CDR3 consists of 12 residues. Germline V gene sequence: CDR1 MNHNS, CDR2 SASEGT. The CDR3 sequence: CASTASNQPQHF. CDR3 nucleotides: TGTGCCAGCACCGCGAGCAATCAGCCCCAGCATTTT.

The V and J genes are TRBV6-4 and TRBJ1-1; perhaps TRBD1 as D (5 bases). Germline V gene data show CDR1 as MRHNA and CDR2 as SNTAGT. This CDR3 contains 15 residues. Trimming stripped 6 bases from V and 3 bases from J, with 17 bases between. The CDR3 bases are TGTGCCAGCAGCCGATCCTCAGGGCTGGACACTGAAGCTTTCTTT. Residues: CASSRSSGLDTEAFF.

The V call is TRBV15, the J call TRBJ1-5, with D hard to call. Germline V gene data show CDR1 as LNHNV and CDR2 as YYDKDF (reference sequence). This CDR3 region has 13 residues. V was clipped by 4 bases and J by 4 bases, with 8 bases between them. This chain's CDR3 is CATSNRGNQPQHF. DNA for the CDR3: TGTGCCACCAGCAATCGGGGTAATCAGCCCCAGCATTTT.

V usage is TRBV4-2 and J usage is TRBJ1-5; D ambiguous. Germline V gene lookup returns CDR1 LGHNA and CDR2 YNFKEQ. Trimming stripped 0 bases from V and 0 bases from J, with 9 bases between. The CDR3 spans 16 residues. The CDR3 DNA follows: TGTGCCAGCAGCCAAGACGGCGTCCTTAGCAATCAGCCCCAGCATTTT. Protein sequence: CASSQDGVLSNQPQHF.

The chain carries TRBV4-1 and TRBJ2-1; 12 bases align to TRBD2. Germline V CDR1 and CDR2: MGHRA, YSYEKL. Unmatched junction bases numbered 6, after V lost 1 base and J lost 5 bases. This CDR3 comprises 17 residues. CDR3 DNA sequence: TGCGCCAGCAGCCAAGGCCGACTAGCGGGAGTGGACAATGAGCAGTTCTTC. The encoded protein is CASSQGRLAGVDNEQFF.

The chain is built from TRBV2 and TRBJ1-5; 7 bases line up with TRBD1. Trimming cost V 4 bases and J 6 bases; bases outside gene matches: 12. Germline values: CDR1 SNHLY, CDR2 FYNNEI. The CDR3 runs 16 residues. CDR3: CASSGGGWQGVQPQHF. CDR3 nucleotides: TGTGCCAGCAGTGGGGGCGGGTGGCAGGGGGTTCAGCCCCAGCATTTT.

The chain employs TRBV30 and TRBJ2-7; D unresolved. From germline, CDR1 is GTSNPN and CDR2 SVGIG (reference sequence). Trimming cost V 0 bases and J 2 bases, with 5 bases left between them. The CDR3 has 12 residues. Here the CDR3 reads CAWSVAAYEQYF. The CDR3 DNA sequence: TGTGCCTGGAGTGTTGCAGCCTACGAGCAGTACTTC. Together with reference TRBV30 and TRBJ2-7, the CDR3 gives the full variable domain: SQTIHQWPATLVQPVGSPLSLECTVEGTSNPNLYWYRQAAGRGLQLLFYSVGIGQISSEVPQNLSASRPQDRQFILSSKKLLLSDSGFYLCAWSVAAYEQYFGPGTRLTVT.

This rearrangement joins TRBV28 to TRBJ1-1; possibly TRBD1 for D (6 bases). The germline V gene encodes CDR1 MDHEN and CDR2 SYDVKM. The CDR3 is 12 residues long. Trimming cost V 6 bases and J 9 bases, with 14 bases left between them. Written as DNA, the CDR3 is TGTGCCAGCAGCTCCCGGACAGCAAAAGCTTTCTTT. It translates to CASSSRTAKAFF.

The chain carries TRBV7-9 and TRBJ1-4; unclear D gene. Germline loops: CDR1 SEHNR, CDR2 FQNEAQ (reference sequence). The CDR3 loop spans 11 amino acids. The germline V and J ends were trimmed by 1 base and 6 bases, with 0 bases remaining between them. CDR3 nucleotide sequence: TGTGCCAGCAGCTTAGATGAAAAACTGTTTTTT. Translating gives CASSLDEKLFF.